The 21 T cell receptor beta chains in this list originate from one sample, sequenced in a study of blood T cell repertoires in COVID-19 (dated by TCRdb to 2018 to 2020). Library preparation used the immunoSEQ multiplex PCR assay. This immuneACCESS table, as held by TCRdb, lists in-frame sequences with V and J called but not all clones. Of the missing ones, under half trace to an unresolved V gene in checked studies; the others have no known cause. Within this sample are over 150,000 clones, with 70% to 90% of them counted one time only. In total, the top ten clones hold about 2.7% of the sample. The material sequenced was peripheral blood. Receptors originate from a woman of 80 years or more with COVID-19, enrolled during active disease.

The CDR3 bases are TGCAGCGTTGATGGGACACCATCGGTCGGGACCCAGTACTTC. Its protein is CSVDGTPSVGTQYF. The chain links TRBV29-1 to TRBJ2-5; D might be TRBD1 (6 bases). Germline lookup yields CDR1 SQVTM and CDR2 ANQGSEA. V was shortened by 3 bases and J by 7 bases, with 18 bases between the two germline ends. The length of the CDR3 is 14 residues. Together with reference TRBV29-1 and TRBJ2-5, the CDR3 gives the full variable domain: SAVISQKPSRDICQRGTSLTIQCQVDSQVTMMFWYRQQPGQSLTLIATANQGSEATYESGFVIDKFPISRPNLTFSTLTVSNMSPEDSSIYLCSVDGTPSVGTQYFGPGTRLLVL.

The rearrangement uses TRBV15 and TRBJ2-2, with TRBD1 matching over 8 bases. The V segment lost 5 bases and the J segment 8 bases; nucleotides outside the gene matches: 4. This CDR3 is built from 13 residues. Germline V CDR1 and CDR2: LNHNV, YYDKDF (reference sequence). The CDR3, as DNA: TGTGCCACCAGCGCGGACAGGGTGGGGGAGCTGTTTTTT. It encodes CATSADRVGELFF.

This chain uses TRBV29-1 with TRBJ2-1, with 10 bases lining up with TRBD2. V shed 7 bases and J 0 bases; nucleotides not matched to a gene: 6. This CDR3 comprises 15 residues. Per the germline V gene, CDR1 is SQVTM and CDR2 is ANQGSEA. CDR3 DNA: TGCAGCGGGAAGGCTAGCGGGAGCTCCTACAATGAGCAGTTCTTC. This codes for CSGKASGSSYNEQFF.

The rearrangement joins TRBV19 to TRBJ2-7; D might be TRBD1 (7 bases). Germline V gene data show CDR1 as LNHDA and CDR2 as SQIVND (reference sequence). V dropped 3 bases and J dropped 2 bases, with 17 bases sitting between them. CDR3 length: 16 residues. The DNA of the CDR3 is TGTGCCAGTAGTATTGCGTTCGGGGGACAGACCTACGAGCAGTACTTC. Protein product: CASSIAFGGQTYEQYF.

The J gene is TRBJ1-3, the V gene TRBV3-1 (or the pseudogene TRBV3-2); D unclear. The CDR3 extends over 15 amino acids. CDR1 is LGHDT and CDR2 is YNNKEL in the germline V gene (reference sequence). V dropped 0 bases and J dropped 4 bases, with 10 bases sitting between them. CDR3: CASSQDGGFGNTIYF. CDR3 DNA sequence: TGTGCCAGCAGCCAAGACGGAGGGTTCGGAAACACCATATATTTT.

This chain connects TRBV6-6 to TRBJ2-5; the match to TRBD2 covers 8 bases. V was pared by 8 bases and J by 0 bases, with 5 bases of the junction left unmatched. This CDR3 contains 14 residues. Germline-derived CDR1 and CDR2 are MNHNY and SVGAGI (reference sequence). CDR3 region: CASQLAVYQETQYF. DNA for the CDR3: TGTGCCAGCCAACTAGCGGTTTACCAAGAGACCCAGTACTTC.

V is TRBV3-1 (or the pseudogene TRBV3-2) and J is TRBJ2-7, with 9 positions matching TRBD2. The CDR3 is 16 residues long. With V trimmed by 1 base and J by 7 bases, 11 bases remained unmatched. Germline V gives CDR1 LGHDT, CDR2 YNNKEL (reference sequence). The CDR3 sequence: CASSQVFAGGPGEQYF. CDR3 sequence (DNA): TGTGCCAGCAGCCAAGTCTTTGCGGGAGGGCCGGGAGAGCAGTACTTC.

DNA for the CDR3: TGTGCCATCACCCCGGGACAGGTAAATTATGAGCAGTTCTTC. Its protein is CAITPGQVNYEQFF. The chain carries TRBV10-3 and TRBJ2-1; 8 bases fit TRBD1. The CDR3 runs 14 residues. CDR1 and CDR2 (germline): ENHRY, SYGVKD. Germline trimming cut 7 bases from V and 8 bases from J; bases unmatched to any gene: 10.

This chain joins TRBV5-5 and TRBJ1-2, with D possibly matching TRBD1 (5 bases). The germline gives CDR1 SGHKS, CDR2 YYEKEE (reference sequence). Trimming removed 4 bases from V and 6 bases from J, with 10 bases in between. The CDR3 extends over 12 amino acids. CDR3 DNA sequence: TGTGCCAGCAGCAAGGACATCCATGGCTACACCTTC. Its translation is CASSKDIHGYTF.

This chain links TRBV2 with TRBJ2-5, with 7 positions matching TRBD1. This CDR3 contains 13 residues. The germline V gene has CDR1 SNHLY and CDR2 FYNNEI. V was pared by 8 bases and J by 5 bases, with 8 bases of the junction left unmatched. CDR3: CASSGQDGETQYF. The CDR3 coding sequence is TGTGCCAGCTCAGGACAGGACGGGGAGACCCAGTACTTC. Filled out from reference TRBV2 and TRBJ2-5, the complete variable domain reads EPEVTQTPSHQVTQMGQEVILRCVPISNHLYFYWYRQILGQKVEFLVSFYNNEISEKSEIFDDQFSVERPDGSNFTLKIRSTKLEDSAMYFCASSGQDGETQYFGPGTRLLVL.

CDR3 protein: CASSQDLGASGRAWRYEQYF. CDR3 coding DNA: TGTGCCAGCAGCCAAGATCTCGGGGCTAGCGGGAGGGCCTGGAGGTACGAGCAGTACTTC. The chain combines TRBV4-2 with TRBJ2-7; 12 nucleotides line up with TRBD2. V shed 0 bases and J 4 bases; nucleotides not matched to a gene: 16. The V gene's germline CDR1 is LGHNA and CDR2 YNFKEQ. The CDR3 runs 20 residues.

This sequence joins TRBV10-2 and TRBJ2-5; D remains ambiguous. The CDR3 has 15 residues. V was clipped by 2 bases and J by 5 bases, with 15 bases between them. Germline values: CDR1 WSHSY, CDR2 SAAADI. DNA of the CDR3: TGCGCCAGCAGTGAGCTGATCGGTGTCGGGGAGACCCAGTACTTC. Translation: CASSELIGVGETQYF.

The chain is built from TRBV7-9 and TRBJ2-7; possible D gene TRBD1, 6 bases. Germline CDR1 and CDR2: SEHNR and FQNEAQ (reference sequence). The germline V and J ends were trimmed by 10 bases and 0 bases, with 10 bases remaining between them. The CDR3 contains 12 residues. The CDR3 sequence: CAMGHNSYEQYF. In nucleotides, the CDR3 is TGTGCCATGGGACATAACTCCTACGAGCAGTACTTC.

The CDR3 protein is CAPDQSNTEAFF. In nucleotides, the CDR3 is TGCGCCCCCGATCAGTCGAACACTGAAGCTTTCTTT. The chain is built from TRBV5-1 and TRBJ1-1; D is unresolved. With 10 bases removed from V and 1 base from J, the gap between germline ends came to 11 bases. The germline CDR1 and CDR2 sequences are SGHRS and YFSETQ. This CDR3 has 12 residues.

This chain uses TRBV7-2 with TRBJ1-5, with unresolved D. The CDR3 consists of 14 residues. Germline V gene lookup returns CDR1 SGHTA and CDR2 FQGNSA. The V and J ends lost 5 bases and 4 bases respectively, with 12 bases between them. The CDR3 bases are TGTGCCAGCAGCAACCCCGTGAGGAATCAGCCCCAGCATTTT. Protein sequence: CASSNPVRNQPQHF.

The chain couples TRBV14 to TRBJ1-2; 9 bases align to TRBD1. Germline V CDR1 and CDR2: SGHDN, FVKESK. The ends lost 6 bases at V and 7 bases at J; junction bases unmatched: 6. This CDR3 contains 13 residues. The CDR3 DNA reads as TGTGCCAGCAGGCTAACAGGGGGCGGTGGCTACACCTTC. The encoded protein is CASRLTGGGGYTF.

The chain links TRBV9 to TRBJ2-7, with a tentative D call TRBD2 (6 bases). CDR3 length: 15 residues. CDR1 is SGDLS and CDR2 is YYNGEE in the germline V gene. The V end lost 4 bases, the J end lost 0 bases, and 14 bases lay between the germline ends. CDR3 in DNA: TGTGCCAGCAGCCTTTCGGCGGGAAGCTCCTACGAGCAGTACTTC. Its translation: CASSLSAGSSYEQYF.

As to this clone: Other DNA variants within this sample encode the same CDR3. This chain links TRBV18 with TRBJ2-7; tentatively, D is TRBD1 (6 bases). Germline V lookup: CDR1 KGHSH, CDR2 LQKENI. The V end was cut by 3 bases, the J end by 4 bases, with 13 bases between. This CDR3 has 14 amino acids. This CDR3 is CASSPPGQTYEQYF. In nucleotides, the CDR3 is TGTGCCAGCTCACCCCCGGGACAAACATACGAGCAGTACTTC.

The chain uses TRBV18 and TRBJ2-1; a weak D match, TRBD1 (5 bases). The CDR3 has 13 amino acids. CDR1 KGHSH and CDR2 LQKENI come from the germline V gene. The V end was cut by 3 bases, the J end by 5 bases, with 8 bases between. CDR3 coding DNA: TGTGCCAGCTCACCGCAGGACAACAATGAGCAGTTCTTC. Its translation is CASSPQDNNEQFF.

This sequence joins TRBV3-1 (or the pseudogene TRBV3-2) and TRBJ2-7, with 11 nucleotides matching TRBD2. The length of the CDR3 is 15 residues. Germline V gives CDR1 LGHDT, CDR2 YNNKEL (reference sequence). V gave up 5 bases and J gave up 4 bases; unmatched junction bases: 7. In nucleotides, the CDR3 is TGTGCCAGCAGCGAGGGACTAGCGGAGTTGTACGAGCAGTACTTC. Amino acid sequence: CASSEGLAELYEQYF.

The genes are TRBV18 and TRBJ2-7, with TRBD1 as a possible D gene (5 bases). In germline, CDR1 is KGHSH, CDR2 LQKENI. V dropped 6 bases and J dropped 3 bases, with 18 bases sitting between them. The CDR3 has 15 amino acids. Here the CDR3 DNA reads TGTGCCAGCTCCCCAACCCTCGACAGCCTCTACGAGCAGTACTTC. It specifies CASSPTLDSLYEQYF.